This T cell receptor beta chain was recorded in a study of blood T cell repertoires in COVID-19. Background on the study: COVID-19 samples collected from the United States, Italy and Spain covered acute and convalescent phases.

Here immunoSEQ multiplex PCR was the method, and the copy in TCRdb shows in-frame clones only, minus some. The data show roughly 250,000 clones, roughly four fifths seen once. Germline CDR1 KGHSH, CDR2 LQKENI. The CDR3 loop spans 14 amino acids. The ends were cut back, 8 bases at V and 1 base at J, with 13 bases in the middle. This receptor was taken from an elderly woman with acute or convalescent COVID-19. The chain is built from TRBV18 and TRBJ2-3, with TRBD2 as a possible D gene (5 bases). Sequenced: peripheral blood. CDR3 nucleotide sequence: TGTGCCAGCGCTGGAGAGGGTCGCACAGATACGCAGTATTTT. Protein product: CASAGEGRTDTQYF.